This paragraph reports one T cell receptor (beta chain). What it binds is unknown. A single record per CDR3 protein comes from TCRdb applying MiXCR to the 5' RACE reads. The data show just under 350,000 distinct CDR3 sequences, around 15% seen once. Unmatched junction bases numbered 5, after V lost 2 bases and J lost 6 bases. The germline V gene encodes CDR1 SGHRS and CDR2 YFSETQ. This CDR3 has 14 residues. The data belong to a study of CD8 T cells in ankylosing spondylitis. Whole-study findings and limits: Matched ankylosing spondylitis synovial fluid reportedly showed significant enrichment of disease-linked clones.

The sample comprised blood, either unsorted or a sorted T cell fraction (not recorded which). The rearrangement joins TRBV5-1 to TRBJ2-1, with 7 nucleotides matching TRBD1. This sequence originates from a male donor with ankylosing spondylitis or in good health (not recorded which). CDR3: CASSFTGQSNEQFF. CDR3 sequence (DNA): TGCGCCAGCAGCTTTACGGGACAGAGCAATGAGCAGTTCTTC.